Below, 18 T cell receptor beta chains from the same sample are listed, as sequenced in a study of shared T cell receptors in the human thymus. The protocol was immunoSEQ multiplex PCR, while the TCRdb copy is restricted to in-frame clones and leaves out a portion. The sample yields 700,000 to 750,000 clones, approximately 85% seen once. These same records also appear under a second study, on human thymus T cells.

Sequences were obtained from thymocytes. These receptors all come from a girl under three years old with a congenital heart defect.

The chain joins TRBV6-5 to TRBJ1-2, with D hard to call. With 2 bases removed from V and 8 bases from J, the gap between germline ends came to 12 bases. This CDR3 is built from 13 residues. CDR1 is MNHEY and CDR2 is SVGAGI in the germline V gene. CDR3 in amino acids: CASSYGRYRGYTF. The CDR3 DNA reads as TGTGCCAGCAGTTACGGGCGATATCGCGGCTACACCTTC.

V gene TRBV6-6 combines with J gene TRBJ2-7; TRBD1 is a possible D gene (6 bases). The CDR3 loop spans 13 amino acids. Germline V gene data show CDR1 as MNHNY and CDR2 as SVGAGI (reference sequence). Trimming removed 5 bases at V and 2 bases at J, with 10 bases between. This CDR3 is CASSARTAYEQYF. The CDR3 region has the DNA TGTGCCAGCAGTGCCCGGACAGCCTACGAGCAGTACTTC.

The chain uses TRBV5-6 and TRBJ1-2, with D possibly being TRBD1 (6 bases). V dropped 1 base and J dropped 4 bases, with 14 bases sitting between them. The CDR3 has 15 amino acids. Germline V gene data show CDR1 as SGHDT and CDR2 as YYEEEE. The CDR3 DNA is TGTGCCAGCAGCTTGAAGTACAGGGAAGGCTATGGCTACACCTTC. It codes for CASSLKYREGYGYTF.

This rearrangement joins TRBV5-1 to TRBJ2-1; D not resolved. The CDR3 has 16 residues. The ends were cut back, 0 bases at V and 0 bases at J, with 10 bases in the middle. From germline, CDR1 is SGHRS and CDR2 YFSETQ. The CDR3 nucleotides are TGCGCCAGCAGCTTGGCCCAGGCGAGCTCCTACAATGAGCAGTTCTTC. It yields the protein CASSLAQASSYNEQFF. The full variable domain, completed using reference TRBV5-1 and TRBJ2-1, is KAGVTQTPRYLIKTRGQQVTLSCSPISGHRSVSWYQQTPGQGLQFLFEYFSETQRNKGNFPGRFSGRQFSNSRSEMNVSTLELGDSALYLCASSLAQASSYNEQFFGPGTRLTVL.

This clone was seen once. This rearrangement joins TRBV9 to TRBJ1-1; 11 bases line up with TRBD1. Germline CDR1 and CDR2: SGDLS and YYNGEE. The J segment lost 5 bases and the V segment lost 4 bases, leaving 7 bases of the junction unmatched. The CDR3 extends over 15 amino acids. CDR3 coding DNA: TGTGCCAGCAGCCAGACCGGGACAGGGGGGACTGAAGCTTTCTTT. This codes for CASSQTGTGGTEAFF.

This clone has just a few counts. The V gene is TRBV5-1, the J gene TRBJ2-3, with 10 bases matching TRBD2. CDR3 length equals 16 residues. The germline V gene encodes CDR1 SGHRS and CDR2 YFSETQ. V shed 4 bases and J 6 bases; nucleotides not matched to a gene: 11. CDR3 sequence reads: CASSSPGLAVLDTQYF. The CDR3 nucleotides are TGCGCCAGCAGCAGTCCCGGACTAGCGGTGTTGGATACGCAGTATTTT.

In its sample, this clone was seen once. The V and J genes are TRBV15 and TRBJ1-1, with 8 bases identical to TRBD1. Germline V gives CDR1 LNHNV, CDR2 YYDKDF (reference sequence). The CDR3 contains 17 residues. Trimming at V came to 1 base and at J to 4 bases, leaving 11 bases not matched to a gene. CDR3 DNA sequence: TGTGCCACCAGCAGAGGGGCCGGACAGGGCTCGGTCACTGAAGCTTTCTTT. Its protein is CATSRGAGQGSVTEAFF.

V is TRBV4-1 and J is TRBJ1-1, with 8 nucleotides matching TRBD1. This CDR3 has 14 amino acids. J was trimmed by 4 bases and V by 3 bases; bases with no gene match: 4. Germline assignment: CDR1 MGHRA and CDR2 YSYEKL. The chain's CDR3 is CASSHKTGGTEAFF. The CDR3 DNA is TGCGCCAGCAGCCATAAAACAGGGGGCACTGAAGCTTTCTTT.

DNA for the CDR3: TGTGCCAGCAGTTTTAAGGTTGGGGGGGGCGGCGATGAGCAGTTCTTC. Its protein is CASSFKVGGGGDEQFF. The chain is built from TRBV6-5 and TRBJ2-1; tentatively, D is TRBD2 (7 bases). This CDR3 contains 16 residues. V lost 4 bases and J lost 8, with 21 bases in between. In germline, CDR1 is MNHEY, CDR2 SVGAGI.

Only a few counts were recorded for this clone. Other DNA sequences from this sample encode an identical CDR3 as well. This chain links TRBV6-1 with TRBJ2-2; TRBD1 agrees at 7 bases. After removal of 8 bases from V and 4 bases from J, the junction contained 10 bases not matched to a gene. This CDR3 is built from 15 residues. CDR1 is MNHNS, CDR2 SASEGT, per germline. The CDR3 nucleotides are TGTGCCAGCTATACAGGGGCGCGGTTCACCGGGGAGCTGTTTTTT. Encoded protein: CASYTGARFTGELFF.

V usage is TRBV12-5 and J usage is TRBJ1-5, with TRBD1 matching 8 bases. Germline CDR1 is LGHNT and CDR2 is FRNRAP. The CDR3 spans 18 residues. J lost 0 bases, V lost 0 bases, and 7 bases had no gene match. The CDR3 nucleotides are TGTGCTAGTGGTTTGGTACAGGGGGACATATATAGCAATCAGCCCCAGCATTTT. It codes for CASGLVQGDIYSNQPQHF.

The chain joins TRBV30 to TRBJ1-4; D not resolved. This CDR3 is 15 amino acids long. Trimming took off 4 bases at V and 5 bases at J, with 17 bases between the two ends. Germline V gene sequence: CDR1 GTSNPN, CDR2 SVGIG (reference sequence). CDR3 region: CAWTRLQSLNEKLFF. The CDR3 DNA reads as TGTGCCTGGACTCGCCTCCAGTCCCTCAATGAAAAACTGTTTTTT. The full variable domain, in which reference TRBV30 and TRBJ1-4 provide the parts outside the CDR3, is SQTIHQWPATLVQPVGSPLSLECTVEGTSNPNLYWYRQAAGRGLQLLFYSVGIGQISSEVPQNLSASRPQDRQFILSSKKLLLSDSGFYLCAWTRLQSLNEKLFFGSGTQLSVL.

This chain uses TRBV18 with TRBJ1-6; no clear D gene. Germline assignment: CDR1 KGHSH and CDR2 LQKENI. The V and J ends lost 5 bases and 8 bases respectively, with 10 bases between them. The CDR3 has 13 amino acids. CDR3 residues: CASSEGRDSPLHF. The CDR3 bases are TGTGCCAGCTCAGAGGGTAGGGATTCACCCCTCCACTTT.

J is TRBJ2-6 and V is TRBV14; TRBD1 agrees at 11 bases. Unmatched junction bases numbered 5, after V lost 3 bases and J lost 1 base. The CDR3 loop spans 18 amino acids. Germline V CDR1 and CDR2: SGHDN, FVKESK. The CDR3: CASSHLGTGGSGANVLTF. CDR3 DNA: TGTGCCAGCAGCCATCTAGGGACAGGGGGTTCTGGGGCCAACGTCCTGACTTTC. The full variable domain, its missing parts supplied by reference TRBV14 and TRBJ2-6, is EAGVTQFPSHSVIEKGQTVTLRCDPISGHDNLYWYRRVMGKEIKFLLHFVKESKQDESGMPNNRFLAERTGGTYSTLKVQPAELEDSGVYFCASSHLGTGGSGANVLTFGAGSRLTVL.

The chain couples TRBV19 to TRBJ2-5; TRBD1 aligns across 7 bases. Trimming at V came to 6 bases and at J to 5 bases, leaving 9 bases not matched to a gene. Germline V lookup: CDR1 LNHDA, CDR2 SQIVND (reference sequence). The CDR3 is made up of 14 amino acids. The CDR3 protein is CASRLTGSFETQYF. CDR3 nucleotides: TGTGCCAGTAGGTTGACAGGGTCTTTTGAGACCCAGTACTTC.

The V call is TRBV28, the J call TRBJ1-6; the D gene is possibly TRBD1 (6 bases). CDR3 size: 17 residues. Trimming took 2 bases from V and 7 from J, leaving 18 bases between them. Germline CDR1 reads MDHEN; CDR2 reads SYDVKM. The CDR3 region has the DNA TGTGCCAGCAGTTTACTTTACGATGGCCAGGGGAATTCACCCCTCCACTTT. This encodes CASSLLYDGQGNSPLHF.

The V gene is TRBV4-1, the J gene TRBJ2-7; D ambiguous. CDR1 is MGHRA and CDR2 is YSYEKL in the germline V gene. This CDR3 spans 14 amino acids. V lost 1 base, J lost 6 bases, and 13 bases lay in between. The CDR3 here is CASSQVSPLGEQYF. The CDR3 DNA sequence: TGCGCCAGCAGCCAAGTCTCTCCGCTAGGCGAGCAGTACTTC.

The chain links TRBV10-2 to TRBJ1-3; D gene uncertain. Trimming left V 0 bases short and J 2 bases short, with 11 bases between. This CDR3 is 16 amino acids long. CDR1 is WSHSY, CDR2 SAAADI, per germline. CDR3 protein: CASSESTRGAGNTIYF. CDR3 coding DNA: TGCGCCAGCAGTGAGTCGACGCGGGGAGCTGGAAACACCATATATTTT.